This TCR beta chain was documented in a study of shared clonotypes between healthy human individuals. The study's findings and limits: Naive subsets typically showed greater estimated richness than memory subsets.

This clone was counted ten times or more. Its antigen remains unidentified. Other DNA sequences in this specimen translate into the identical CDR3. V was pared by 9 bases and J by 0 bases, with 8 bases between. The CDR3 covers 13 residues. Germline V gene sequence: CDR1 MNHNY, CDR2 SVGAGI (reference sequence). Per sorted-subset replicate PCR, input was roughly 200 ng DNA, representing around 28,000 T cell genomes. Clones were sequenced by immunoSEQ multiplex PCR, and TCRdb holds only the in-frame ones, with some missing. The table includes under 1,100,000 clones, roughly 74% detected once. Recent vaccinations or acute infections were absent in the healthy HIV-negative adult donors.

The gene calls are TRBV6-6 and TRBJ2-2; D remains ambiguous. This clonotype originated in a young man in good health. Some clones in this sample may be carry-over from other donors' samples. Input material: memory CD4+ T cells from PBMCs. Subset denoted: CD45RA-negative fraction. CDR3 residues: CASRLSNTGELFF. CDR3 bases: TGTGCCAGTCGGCTATCGAACACCGGGGAGCTGTTTTTT.